A selection of T cell receptor beta chains follows, all from one sample in a study of cytomegalovirus exposure and HLA in healthy donors. Repertoires were generated with immunoSEQ multiplex PCR, while TCRdb's copy carries only in-frame clones and drops some. The sample has 150,000 to 200,000 clones, 82% seen once. The sample consisted of PBMCs. These receptors were taken from a woman aged 18-35 years in good health and CMV-seronegative. The CDR3 runs from the conserved cysteine through the conserved F or W. Fields, in order: J gene, D gene, V gene, clone size, CDR3 DNA, CDR3 protein. A D gene is named only where the DNA matches it firmly. Clone size is given for some rows only: seen once, a few or many times, or a class if the clone is expanded.

TRBJ2-3	TRBD1	TRBV28	-	TGTGCCAGCAGGACAGGGGTCCCAGATACGCAGTATTTT	CASRTGVPDTQYF
TRBJ2-7	TRBD1	TRBV6-6	-	TGTGCCAGCAGTTTACCGGACAGGTCGACATACGAGCAGTACTTC	CASSLPDRSTYEQYF
TRBJ2-7	TRBD2	TRBV7-2	once	TGTGCCAGCAGCATGTCTAGCGGGGGTACCGAGCAGTACTTC	CASSMSSGGTEQYF
TRBJ1-1	-	TRBV4-1	few	TGCGCCAGCAGCCAAGAGCGAGGGAACACTGAAGCTTTCTTT	CASSQERGNTEAFF
TRBJ2-7	TRBD2	TRBV18	-	TGTGCCAGCTCACCTAATGCTGGTCCAGCGGGGGGAACCTACGAGCAGTACTTC	CASSPNAGPAGGTYEQYF
TRBJ1-6	-	TRBV27	-	TGTGCCAGCAGCCCCCGATCCCCAGCGGCGCCACCCCTCCACTTT	CASSPRSPAAPPLHF
TRBJ2-5	TRBD2	TRBV4-2	-	TGTGCCAGCAGCCAAGTGGCTAGCGGGGGGGCCGAGAAACTTCGGGAGACCCAGTACTTC	CASSQVASGGAEKLRETQYF
TRBJ2-1	-	TRBV11-2	-	TGTGCCAGCAGCTTAGGGCCGAGCGGAGCCTACAATGAGCAGTTCTTC	CASSLGPSGAYNEQFF
TRBJ2-7	TRBD1	TRBV4-1	-	TGCGCCAGCAGCCAAGGGACAGGGGTTAACTACGAGCAGTACTTC	CASSQGTGVNYEQYF
TRBJ2-7	-	TRBV14	-	TGTGCCAGCAGCCAAGTGACAGGCTGGCGAAGCTCCTACGAGCAGTACTTC	CASSQVTGWRSSYEQYF
TRBJ2-1	-	TRBV4-1	-	TGCGCCAGCAGCCCGGGAATGTCCGTCGATGAGCAGTTCTTC	CASSPGMSVDEQFF
TRBJ2-7	-	TRBV5-1	-	TGCGCCAGCAGCTTGGCCCCAGGGACCTACGAGCAGTACTTC	CASSLAPGTYEQYF
TRBJ2-4	TRBD1	TRBV13	once	TGTGCCAGCAGCCGGACTGAGACAGGGGGGAACATTCAGTACTTC	CASSRTETGGNIQYF
TRBJ2-3	TRBD2	TRBV19	-	TGTGCCAGTAGTATGGCTGGACTAGCGGGAGGGCCCATGTTTGGCACAGATACGCAGTATTTT	CASSMAGLAGGPMFGTDTQYF
TRBJ1-3	TRBD1	TRBV14	-	TGTGCCAGCAGCCCCCCAGGGGGTGGAAACACCATATATTTT	CASSPPGGGNTIYF
TRBJ2-5	TRBD2	TRBV30	-	TGTGCCTGGAGTAGCGGGAGGGTTGTGGACTTC	CAWSSGRVVDF
TRBJ2-1	TRBD2	TRBV7-9	-	TGTGCCAGCAGCTTCATTTTAGCGGGAGACAATGAGCAGTTCTTC	CASSFILAGDNEQFF
TRBJ1-1	TRBD1	TRBV7-9	-	TGTGCCAGCAGCTTCCCAGGGGGGCCGAACACTGAAGCTTTCTTT	CASSFPGGPNTEAFF
TRBJ2-1	-	TRBV15	few	TGTGCCACCAGCCCGGACGGGGGAGAGGCCAATGAGCAGTTCTTC	CATSPDGGEANEQFF
TRBJ1-2	TRBD1	TRBV6-5	-	TGTGCCAGCAGTCGACAGGGGTATGGCTACACCTTC	CASSRQGYGYTF
TRBJ2-3	TRBD2	TRBV2	-	TGTGCCAGCAGCGTGACTAGCGCGACGGCAGATACGCAGTATTTT	CASSVTSATADTQYF
TRBJ2-7	TRBD1	TRBV2	-	TGTGCCAGCAGGGGACAGGGGGAAGTCTCCTACGAGCAGTACTTC	CASRGQGEVSYEQYF
TRBJ2-7	TRBD1	TRBV18	-	TGTGCCAGCTCACCTCCCGGGACAGGGGGCGTCGAGCAGTACTTC	CASSPPGTGGVEQYF
TRBJ1-2	TRBD1	TRBV11-2	-	TGTGCCAGCAGCAAGACAGGGTGGGCCTATGGCTACACCTTC	CASSKTGWAYGYTF
TRBJ1-3	TRBD1	TRBV28	-	TGTGCCAGCACAACCGAAGACAGGGGAGTCTCTGGAAACACCATATATTTT	CASTTEDRGVSGNTIYF
TRBJ1-2	TRBD1	TRBV7-9	few	TGTGCCAGCAGCTCAGGGACAGGGGACTATGGCTACACCTTC	CASSSGTGDYGYTF
TRBJ1-2	TRBD1	TRBV28	few	TGTGCCAGCAGTCCACCGGGACAGTCTAACTATGGCTACACCTTC	CASSPPGQSNYGYTF
TRBJ1-2	TRBD1	TRBV28	-	TGTGCCAGCAGTTTAACAGGGGGCGTCGGCTACACCTTC	CASSLTGGVGYTF
TRBJ2-7	TRBD2	TRBV15	few	TGTGCCACCAGTACCGGACTAGCGGGGGCAGAAGAGCAGTACTTC	CATSTGLAGAEEQYF
TRBJ2-7	-	TRBV7-8	-	TGTGCCAGCAGCACGACAGGTTATTCCTACGAGCAGTACTTC	CASSTTGYSYEQYF
TRBJ1-4	-	TRBV6-1	-	TGTGCCAGCAGTGAACCGGGCAGGGGAGCAACTAATGAAAAACTGTTTTTT	CASSEPGRGATNEKLFF
TRBJ2-7	-	TRBV27	few	TGTGCCAGCAGTTTATCCCCGGGACATGGTGGTAACGAGCAGTACTTC	CASSLSPGHGGNEQYF
TRBJ1-1	TRBD1	TRBV27	-	TGTGCCAGCAGTTTGGGACAGATGAACACTGAAGCTTTCTTT	CASSLGQMNTEAFF
TRBJ1-1	-	TRBV10-1	-	TGCGCCAGCGCCGCCACTGGTTCTGAAGCTTTCTTT	CASAATGSEAFF
TRBJ1-2	-	TRBV2	-	TGTGCCAGCAGTGAATTCACCGGTGGCTACACCTTC	CASSEFTGGYTF
TRBJ2-1	TRBD2	TRBV6-1	-	TGTGCCAGCAGTGAAGCCGCCTTCACTAGCGCCCATGAGCAGTTCTTC	CASSEAAFTSAHEQFF
TRBJ1-1	-	TRBV5-1	-	TGCGCCAGCAGCTTGAACAGGGCTAACACTGAAGCTTTCTTT	CASSLNRANTEAFF
TRBJ2-1	TRBD2	TRBV30	-	TGTGCCTGGAGTGTATTGGCGGGGGTTGCCTACAATGAGCAGTTCTTC	CAWSVLAGVAYNEQFF
TRBJ1-5	TRBD1	TRBV2	-	TGTGCCAGCACCGGACAGGGAGGTGAGCCCCAGCATTTT	CASTGQGGEPQHF
TRBJ1-1	TRBD1	TRBV4-2	-	TGTGCCAGCAGCCCCAGGGGGATGAACACTGAAGCTTTCTTT	CASSPRGMNTEAFF